The rows below give T cell receptor beta chains drawn from one sample of a study of blood T cell repertoires in COVID-19. The method was immunoSEQ multiplex PCR; TCRdb's version includes in-frame clones alone and lacks a portion of them. The data contain approximately 200,000 clones, around 89% of them singletons. Sequenced input: peripheral blood. The receptor source for this set is a woman between 25 and 40 years old with acute or convalescent COVID-19. Both conserved end residues are part of each CDR3. The D gene is left open where the match is weak. Clone size, where shown, is once, few, many, or a class for clones that have expanded.

J	length	V	size	D	DNA	CDR3
TRBJ2-7	14	TRBV6-6	few	TRBD2	TGTGCCAGCAGTTACGGTGGGACTAGCCGCGAGCAGTACTTC	CASSYGGTSREQYF
TRBJ1-2	14	TRBV5-1	-	-	TGCGCCAGCAGCGAGGGGGGGCCTAACTATGGCTACACCTTC	CASSEGGPNYGYTF
TRBJ2-1	14	TRBV4-2	-	-	TGTGCCAGCAGCCAAGTAATCGGGAGTAATGAGCAGTTCTTC	CASSQVIGSNEQFF
TRBJ2-3	13	TRBV12-3/TRBV12-4	-	TRBD2	TGTGCCAGCAGTTTAGGGCCTAGCGGAGAGAACGGATTT	CASSLGPSGENGF
TRBJ1-2	15	TRBV24-1	-	TRBD1	TGTGCCACCAGTGATCCCCGACAGGGCCCCGGCGGCTACACCTTC	CATSDPRQGPGGYTF
TRBJ1-5	12	TRBV3-1/TRBV3-2	-	-	TGTGCCAGCAGGAAACAGGGAGTGACCCAGCATTTT	CASRKQGVTQHF
TRBJ1-1	15	TRBV5-1	-	-	TGCGCCAGCAGCTTGGCCTGGGGGGGAGGAGCTGAAGCTTTCTTT	CASSLAWGGGAEAFF
TRBJ2-4	15	TRBV7-6	-	TRBD1	TGTGCCAGCTTGGGACAGGGGATTTTCAAAAACATTCAGTACTTC	CASLGQGIFKNIQYF
TRBJ1-2	17	TRBV4-1	-	-	TGCGCCAGCAGCCAAGGAAGGAGGCGGGGTGTGGACTATGGCTACACCTTC	CASSQGRRRGVDYGYTF
TRBJ2-3	14	TRBV9	-	-	TGTGCCAGCAGCGTAGAGTTGGGAGAAGATACGCAGTATTTT	CASSVELGEDTQYF
TRBJ2-5	13	TRBV13	once	-	TGTGCCAGCAGCTTAGGGTCCGGTCACGCCCAGTACTTC	CASSLGSGHAQYF
TRBJ2-5	12	TRBV6-6	once	-	TGTGCCAGCAGGAGGGCCGGAAAGACCCAGTACTTC	CASRRAGKTQYF
TRBJ2-1	14	TRBV5-1	few	TRBD2	TGCGCCAGCAGCCCCTCCGAGGGTAACCGCGGGGGGGTCTTC	CASSPSEGNRGGVF
TRBJ2-2	12	TRBV5-1	-	-	TGCGCCAGCAGCTTGGGAGTCGGGGAGCTGTTTTTT	CASSLGVGELFF
TRBJ1-3	14	TRBV6-5	-	-	TGTGCCAGCAGTTACTCCGGGAGTGGAAACACCATATATTTT	CASSYSGSGNTIYF
TRBJ1-2	14	TRBV4-2	once	-	TGTGCCAGCAGCCAAGCTGGGGGGAGGTGGGGCTACACCTTC	CASSQAGGRWGYTF
TRBJ2-1	15	TRBV5-8	-	TRBD2	TGTGCCAGCAGCTCGGGACTAGGGAAAAACAATGAGCAGTTCTTC	CASSSGLGKNNEQFF